The 13 T cell receptor beta chains below all came from one sample that was sequenced in a study of cytomegalovirus exposure and HLA in healthy donors. The PCR ran on 60 Vbeta and 13 Jbeta primers. The repertoire was sequenced with immunoSEQ multiplex PCR; TCRdb's copy has only in-frame clones and lacks some. The data contain some 110,000 clones, about four fifths of them singletons. Sequencing was performed on PBMCs. Receptor source: an older woman in good health and CMV-seropositive.

This clone appeared once. V gene TRBV4-2 combines with J gene TRBJ2-1; D ambiguous. From germline, CDR1 is LGHNA and CDR2 YNFKEQ. V was clipped by 4 bases and J by 2 bases, with 6 bases between them. The CDR3 extends over 13 amino acids. CDR3: CASSPTPYNEQFF. For the CDR3, the DNA is TGTGCCAGCAGCCCGACACCCTACAATGAGCAGTTCTTC.

V gene TRBV6-6 combines with J gene TRBJ2-7; tentatively, D is TRBD1 (6 bases). The CDR3 is 14 residues long. V was clipped by 2 bases and J by 0 bases, with 8 bases between them. CDR1 and CDR2 from the germline V gene are MNHNY and SVGAGI (reference sequence). The CDR3 sequence: CASSYDRTSYEQYF. The CDR3 coding sequence is TGTGCCAGCAGTTACGACAGGACCTCCTACGAGCAGTACTTC.

The chain carries TRBV6-5 and TRBJ1-1; D not resolved. Germline V gives CDR1 MNHEY, CDR2 SVGAGI. V was shortened by 4 bases and J by 1 base, with 10 bases between the two germline ends. The CDR3 contains 14 residues. CDR3 nucleotides: TGTGCCAGCAGTTCCGTGGTTAGGAACACTGAAGCTTTCTTT. It translates to CASSSVVRNTEAFF.

The V gene is TRBV11-2, the J gene TRBJ1-3; TRBD1 aligns across 8 bases. J lost 3 bases, V lost 5 bases, and 9 bases had no gene match. The CDR3 extends over 16 amino acids. The germline V gene has CDR1 SGHAT and CDR2 FQNNGV. CDR3 bases: TGTGCCAGCAGCCTAGGGGCAGGGGGCTTTGGAAACACCATATATTTT. Protein sequence: CASSLGAGGFGNTIYF.

This clone was seen more than once but under ten times. CDR3 sequence: CASSLRDTSYEQYF. The CDR3, as DNA: TGTGCCAGCAGCCTCCGGGACACCTCCTACGAGCAGTACTTC. The chain uses TRBV5-6 and TRBJ2-7, with D perhaps matching TRBD1 (6 bases). V lost 4 bases and J 0 bases, leaving 11 bases between the germline ends. CDR1 is SGHDT, CDR2 YYEEEE, per germline. The CDR3 covers 14 residues.

The V and J genes are TRBV4-1 and TRBJ2-2; 7 bases are shared with TRBD1. The CDR3 sequence is 18 residues long. V shed 6 bases, J shed 4 bases, and the junction held 17 bases outside the gene matches. Germline CDR1 is MGHRA and CDR2 is YSYEKL. This CDR3 is CASRTGQYIVDSTGELFF. The CDR3 DNA is TGCGCCAGCAGGACGGGACAGTACATCGTTGATTCCACCGGGGAGCTGTTTTTT.

The chain employs TRBV4-3 and TRBJ2-3; 11 bases agree with TRBD1. This CDR3 has 16 amino acids. Germline V gene lookup returns CDR1 LGHNA and CDR2 YSLEER. V shed 0 bases, J shed 4 bases, and the junction held 3 bases outside the gene matches. This chain's CDR3 is CASSQEPGQGADTQYF. CDR3 sequence (DNA): TGCGCCAGCAGCCAAGAACCGGGACAGGGGGCAGATACGCAGTATTTT.

J is TRBJ2-1 and V is TRBV6-5, with TRBD2 matching 8 bases. V was pared by 0 bases and J by 6 bases, with 7 bases of the junction left unmatched. The length of the CDR3 is 16 residues. Germline V gene data show CDR1 as MNHEY and CDR2 as SVGAGI. The CDR3: CASSYSSRGGRNEQFF. DNA for the CDR3: TGTGCCAGCAGTTACTCGTCCCGGGGGGGCCGCAATGAGCAGTTCTTC.

The chain joins TRBV2 to TRBJ2-3; TRBD2 matches 8 bases. CDR1 is SNHLY, CDR2 FYNNEI, per germline. The V segment lost 1 base and the J segment 2 bases; nucleotides outside the gene matches: 5. The CDR3 covers 16 residues. CDR3 loop: CASSEGIAGFTDTQYF. For the CDR3, the DNA is TGTGCCAGCAGTGAAGGGATAGCGGGGTTCACAGATACGCAGTATTTT.

The gene calls are TRBV7-9 and TRBJ1-3; 7 nucleotides agree with TRBD1. J was trimmed by 0 bases and V by 5 bases; bases with no gene match: 4. Germline V gene sequence: CDR1 SEHNR, CDR2 FQNEAQ (reference sequence). There are 15 residues in the CDR3. The CDR3 DNA sequence: TGTGCCAGCAGCCGGGGACAGCCCTCTGGAAACACCATATATTTT. This sequence encodes CASSRGQPSGNTIYF.

The chain couples TRBV7-9 to TRBJ1-5; TRBD1 matches at 8 bases. This CDR3 contains 16 residues. CDR1 and CDR2 (germline): SEHNR, FQNEAQ (reference sequence). J gave up 0 bases and V 5 bases, and 6 bases lay outside the gene matches. Written as DNA, the CDR3 is TGTGCCAGCAGCGACTCGGACAGGGTTAGCAATCAGCCCCAGCATTTT. Its translation: CASSDSDRVSNQPQHF.

The chain employs TRBV7-6 and TRBJ2-1; 7 bases agree with TRBD2. CDR1 SGHVS and CDR2 FNYEAQ come from the germline V gene. The J segment lost 3 bases and the V segment lost 5 bases, leaving 7 bases of the junction unmatched. The length of the CDR3 is 15 residues. CDR3 in amino acids: CASSPQGLVYNEQFF. The CDR3 region has the DNA TGTGCCAGCAGCCCTCAAGGACTAGTCTACAATGAGCAGTTCTTC.

The V call is TRBV29-1, the J call TRBJ2-1, with D possibly being TRBD1 (6 bases). The V gene lost 6 bases and the J gene lost 10 bases, with 10 bases spanning the gap. Germline-derived CDR1 and CDR2 are SQVTM and ANQGSEA. This CDR3 spans 10 amino acids. The CDR3 DNA reads TGCAGCGTGGGGGCCCCGGAGCAGTTCTTC. Its translation is CSVGAPEQFF.